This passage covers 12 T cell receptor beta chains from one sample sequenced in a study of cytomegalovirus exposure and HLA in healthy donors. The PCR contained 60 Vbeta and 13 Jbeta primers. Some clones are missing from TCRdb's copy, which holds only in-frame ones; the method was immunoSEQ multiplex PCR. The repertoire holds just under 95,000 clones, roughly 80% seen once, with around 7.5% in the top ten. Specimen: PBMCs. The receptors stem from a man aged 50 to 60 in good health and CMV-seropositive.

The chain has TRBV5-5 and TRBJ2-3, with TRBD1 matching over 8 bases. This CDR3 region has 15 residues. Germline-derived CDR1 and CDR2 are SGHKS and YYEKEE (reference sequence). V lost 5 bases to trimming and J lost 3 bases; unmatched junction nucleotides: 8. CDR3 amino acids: CASRSTGGWTDTQYF. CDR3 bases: TGTGCCAGCAGGTCCACAGGGGGATGGACAGATACGCAGTATTTT.

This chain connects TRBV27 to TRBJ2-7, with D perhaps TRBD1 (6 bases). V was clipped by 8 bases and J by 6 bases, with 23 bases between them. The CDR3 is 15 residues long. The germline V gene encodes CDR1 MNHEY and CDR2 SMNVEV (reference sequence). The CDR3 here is CASGEGEIPRSEQYF. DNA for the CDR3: TGTGCCAGCGGAGAGGGGGAGATCCCGAGATCCGAGCAGTACTTC.

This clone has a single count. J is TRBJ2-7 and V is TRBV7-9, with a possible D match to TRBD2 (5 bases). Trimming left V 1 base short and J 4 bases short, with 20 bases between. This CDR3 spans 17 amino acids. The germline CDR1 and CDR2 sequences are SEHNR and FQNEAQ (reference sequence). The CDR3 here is CASSLGPSLGGLYEQYF. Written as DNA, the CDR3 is TGTGCCAGCAGCTTAGGGCCTTCCTTGGGCGGGTTATACGAGCAGTACTTC.

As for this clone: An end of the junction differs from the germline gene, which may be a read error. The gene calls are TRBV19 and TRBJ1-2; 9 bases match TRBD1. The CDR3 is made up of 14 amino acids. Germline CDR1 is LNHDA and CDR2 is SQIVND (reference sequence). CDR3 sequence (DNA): TGTGCCAGTAGCAAGGGACAGGGTAACTATGGCTACCCCTTC. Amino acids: CASSKGQGNYGYPF.

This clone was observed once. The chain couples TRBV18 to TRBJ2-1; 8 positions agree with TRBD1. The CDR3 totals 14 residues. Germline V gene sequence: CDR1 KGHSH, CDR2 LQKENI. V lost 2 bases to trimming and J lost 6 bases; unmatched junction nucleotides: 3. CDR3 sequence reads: CASSPTTGANEQFF. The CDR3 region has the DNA TGTGCCAGCTCACCAACGACAGGGGCCAATGAGCAGTTCTTC.

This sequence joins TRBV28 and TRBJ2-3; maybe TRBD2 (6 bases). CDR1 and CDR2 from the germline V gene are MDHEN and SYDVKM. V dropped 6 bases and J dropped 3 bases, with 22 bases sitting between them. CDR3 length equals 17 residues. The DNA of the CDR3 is TGTGCCAGCAGAACCAAAACCAGGGTCCGGGGGACAGATACGCAGTATTTT. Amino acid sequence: CASRTKTRVRGTDTQYF.

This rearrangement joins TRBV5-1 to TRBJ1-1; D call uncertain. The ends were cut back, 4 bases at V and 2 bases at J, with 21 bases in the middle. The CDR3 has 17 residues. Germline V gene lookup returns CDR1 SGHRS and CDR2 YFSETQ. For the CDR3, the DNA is TGCGCCAGCAGCCCCCTGTTGGTACAGCAATTCAACACTGAAGCTTTCTTT. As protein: CASSPLLVQQFNTEAFF.

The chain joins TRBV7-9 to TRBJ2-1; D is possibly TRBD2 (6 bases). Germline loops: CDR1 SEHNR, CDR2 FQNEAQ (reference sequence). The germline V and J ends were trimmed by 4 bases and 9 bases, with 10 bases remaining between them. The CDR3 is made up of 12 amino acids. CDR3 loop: CASSSGLREQFF. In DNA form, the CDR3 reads TGTGCCAGCAGCTCGGGACTCCGTGAGCAGTTCTTC.

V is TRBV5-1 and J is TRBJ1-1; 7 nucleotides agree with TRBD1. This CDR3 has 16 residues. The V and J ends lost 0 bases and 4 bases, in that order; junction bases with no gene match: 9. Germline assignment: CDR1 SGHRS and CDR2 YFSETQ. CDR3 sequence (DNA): TGCGCCAGCAGCTTGGGGGCGACAGGGTCCGGCACTGAAGCTTTCTTT. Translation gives CASSLGATGSGTEAFF.

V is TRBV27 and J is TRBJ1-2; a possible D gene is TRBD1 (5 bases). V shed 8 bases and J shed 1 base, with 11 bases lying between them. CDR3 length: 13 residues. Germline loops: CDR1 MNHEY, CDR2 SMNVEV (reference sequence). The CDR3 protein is CASGRGGNYGYTF. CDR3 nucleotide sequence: TGTGCCAGCGGGAGGGGAGGTAACTATGGCTACACCTTC.

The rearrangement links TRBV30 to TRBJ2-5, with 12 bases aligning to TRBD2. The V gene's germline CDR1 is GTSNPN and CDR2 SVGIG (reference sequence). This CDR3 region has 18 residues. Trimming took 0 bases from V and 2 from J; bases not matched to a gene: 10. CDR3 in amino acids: CAWSVSFGLAGIQETQYF. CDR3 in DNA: TGTGCCTGGAGTGTATCTTTCGGACTAGCGGGAATTCAAGAGACCCAGTACTTC.

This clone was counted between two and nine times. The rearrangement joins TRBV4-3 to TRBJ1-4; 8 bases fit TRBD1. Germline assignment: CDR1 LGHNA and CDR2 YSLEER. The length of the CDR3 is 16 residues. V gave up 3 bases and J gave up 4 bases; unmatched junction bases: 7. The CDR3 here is CASSQYSTGVNEKLFF. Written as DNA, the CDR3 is TGCGCCAGCAGCCAGTACTCGACAGGGGTTAATGAAAAACTGTTTTTT.